These 30 T cell receptor beta chains share one sample of origin, sequenced in a study of Ad26.COV2.S vaccination and SARS-CoV-2 variants. The treatment is: about 20 received Ad26.COV2.S at low or high dose, single or two shots; roughly 5 received placebo; per-sample allocation not given. Sampling was done on day 63 after the first vaccine or placebo injection. Clones were sequenced by immunoSEQ multiplex PCR, and TCRdb holds only the in-frame ones, with some missing. The table has 300,000 to 350,000 clones, 86% seen once. The sample consisted of peripheral blood, taken in a trial of Ad26.COV2.S vaccine versus placebo. All receptors come from a person between 18 and 59 years old who received the Ad26.COV2.S COVID-19 vaccine or a placebo.

The chain is built from TRBV18 and TRBJ1-5; the D gene is possibly TRBD1 (6 bases). Between the trimmed V and J ends, which lost 6 bases and 4 bases, there was a span of 10 bases. Per the germline V gene, CDR1 is KGHSH and CDR2 is LQKENI. The CDR3 extends over 13 amino acids. The CDR3 region is CASSSGTNQPQHF. CDR3 sequence (DNA): TGTGCCAGCTCTTCCGGGACAAATCAGCCCCAGCATTTT.

V and J are TRBV3-1 (or the pseudogene TRBV3-2) and TRBJ2-1; TRBD2 matches 14 bases. The trim removed 1 base at V and 7 bases at J, leaving 3 bases unmatched. CDR3 length: 16 residues. Germline assignment: CDR1 LGHDT and CDR2 YNNKEL (reference sequence). CDR3 amino acids: CASSQGLAGGPNEQFF. The CDR3 bases are TGTGCCAGCAGCCAAGGACTAGCGGGGGGGCCGAATGAGCAGTTCTTC.

The chain uses TRBV29-1 and TRBJ1-2; D is unclear. There are 12 residues in the CDR3. V was trimmed by 3 bases and J by 4 bases, leaving 9 bases between them. The germline gives CDR1 SQVTM, CDR2 ANQGSEA. CDR3 in DNA: TGCAGCGTTGAGACGGGAAGCTATGGCTACACCTTC. Amino acid sequence: CSVETGSYGYTF.

This clone has just a few counts. The chain joins TRBV7-9 to TRBJ2-7; TRBD1 might be the D (5 bases). Trimming took 3 bases from V and 0 from J, leaving 6 bases between them. CDR3 length: 13 residues. From germline, CDR1 is SEHNR and CDR2 FQNEAQ (reference sequence). CDR3 loop: CASSFDSSYEQYF. Written as DNA, the CDR3 is TGTGCCAGCAGCTTTGACAGCTCCTACGAGCAGTACTTC.

This clone occurred once. The chain carries TRBV18 and TRBJ1-1; tentatively, D is TRBD1 (5 bases). The germline gives CDR1 KGHSH, CDR2 LQKENI. V shed 5 bases and J shed 1 base, with 8 bases lying between them. CDR3 size: 13 residues. The DNA for the CDR3 is TGTGCCAGCTCAGCCGACAGGAACACTGAAGCTTTCTTT. Its translation: CASSADRNTEAFF.

V is TRBV7-2 and J is TRBJ2-7; D ambiguous. In germline, CDR1 is SGHTA, CDR2 FQGNSA. V dropped 4 bases and J dropped 2 bases, with 9 bases sitting between them. CDR3 length: 13 amino acids. The CDR3 loop reads CASSSRFPYEQYF. The CDR3 nucleotides read TGTGCCAGCAGCTCCCGGTTCCCCTACGAGCAGTACTTC.

V usage is TRBV25-1 and J usage is TRBJ1-2; no firm D call. Trimming shortened V by 4 bases and J by 3 bases, and 6 bases separated the two germline ends. CDR1 MGHDK and CDR2 SYGVNS come from the germline V gene. The CDR3 length is 12 residues. The CDR3 spells CASSVKDYGYTF. The DNA for the CDR3 is TGTGCCAGCAGTGTCAAGGACTATGGCTACACCTTC.

DNA for the CDR3: TGTGCCAGCAGCAAGCTGTCAGGGGTAAGCACTGAAGCTTTCTTT. Translated: CASSKLSGVSTEAFF. The J gene is TRBJ1-1, the V gene TRBV5-5; the D gene is possibly TRBD1 (6 bases). The V gene lost 4 bases and the J gene lost 4 bases, with 17 bases spanning the gap. This CDR3 region has 15 residues. Looked up from germline, CDR1 is SGHKS and CDR2 is YYEKEE (reference sequence). Variable domain in full (rest from reference TRBV5-5 and TRBJ1-1): DAGVTQSPTHLIKTRGQQVTLRCSPISGHKSVSWYQQVLGQGPQFIFQYYEKEERGRGNFPDRFSARQFPNYSSELNVNALLLGDSALYLCASSKLSGVSTEAFFGQGTRLTVV.

This chain uses TRBV12-3 or TRBV12-4 with TRBJ1-2; TRBD1 is a possible D gene (5 bases). The CDR3 is 13 residues long. Trimming took 2 bases from V and 4 from J, leaving 8 bases between them. The CDR3 loop is CASSLKGTYGYTF. The CDR3 DNA sequence: TGTGCCAGCAGTTTAAAAGGGACCTATGGCTACACCTTC.

The V and J genes are TRBV6-5 and TRBJ1-5, with D uncertain. This CDR3 has 12 residues. Germline V gene sequence: CDR1 MNHEY, CDR2 SVGAGI. Trimming stripped 11 bases from V and 0 bases from J, with 8 bases between. This CDR3 is CAGSYSNQPQHF. DNA of the CDR3: TGTGCCGGATCGTATAGCAATCAGCCCCAGCATTTT.

The gene calls are TRBV10-3 and TRBJ2-7; TRBD2 agrees at 13 bases. CDR1 is ENHRY and CDR2 is SYGVKD in the germline V gene. CDR3 length: 16 residues. The V gene end was trimmed by 5 bases and the J gene end by 3 bases; junction bases not matched to a gene: 7. CDR3 DNA sequence: TGTGCCATCAGTCAGCGACTAGCGGGGGGCCTCTACGAGCAGTACTTC. It encodes CAISQRLAGGLYEQYF.

CDR3 region: CACSSPHPDPSSPLHF. CDR3 DNA sequence: TGTGCCTGTTCGAGCCCCCACCCGGATCCCTCTTCACCCCTCCACTTT. This chain connects TRBV30 to TRBJ1-6; D unclear. Germline V gene data show CDR1 as GTSNPN and CDR2 as SVGIG (reference sequence). V gave up 6 bases and J gave up 9 bases, with 24 bases separating them. CDR3 length: 16 residues.

The gene calls are TRBV7-2 and TRBJ2-5; D remains ambiguous. The CDR3 sequence is 14 residues long. CDR1 SGHTA and CDR2 FQGNSA come from the germline V gene. Trimming pared 2 bases from V and 5 bases from J, leaving 12 bases between. Here the CDR3 reads CASSLSRVLETQYF. DNA for the CDR3: TGTGCCAGCAGCTTATCTAGAGTCTTGGAGACCCAGTACTTC.

V gene TRBV7-2 combines with J gene TRBJ1-2, with unresolved D. Trimming cost V 1 base and J 5 bases, with 11 bases left between them. Germline V gene sequence: CDR1 SGHTA, CDR2 FQGNSA. This CDR3 has 14 residues. Here the CDR3 DNA reads TGTGCCAGCAGCTTAGGTCCTCAACGTTATGGCTACACCTTC. This encodes CASSLGPQRYGYTF.

This clone was observed a few times. The rearrangement links TRBV19 to TRBJ1-1; D is unresolved. Trimming left V 6 bases short and J 1 base short, with 9 bases between. CDR1 is LNHDA, CDR2 SQIVND, per germline (reference sequence). This CDR3 has 13 residues. The CDR3: CASSLGRNTEAFF. The DNA of the CDR3 is TGTGCCAGTAGCCTTGGACGGAACACTGAAGCTTTCTTT.

The V and J genes are TRBV2 and TRBJ2-7; possible D gene TRBD1, 6 bases. This CDR3 is 14 amino acids long. Trimming removed 4 bases from V and 4 bases from J, with 14 bases in between. In germline, CDR1 is SNHLY, CDR2 FYNNEI. CDR3 region: CASSAQGSLYEQYF. The CDR3 DNA is TGTGCCAGCAGTGCACAGGGTAGCTTGTACGAGCAGTACTTC.

The chain uses TRBV9 and TRBJ2-4, with D unresolved. The CDR3 runs 13 residues. CDR1 is SGDLS and CDR2 is YYNGEE in the germline V gene. The V end lost 5 bases, the J end lost 2 bases, and 8 bases lay between the germline ends. CDR3 sequence: CASSLEPKNIQYF. The CDR3 bases are TGTGCCAGCAGTTTAGAACCCAAAAACATTCAGTACTTC.

The chain employs TRBV7-9 and TRBJ1-1, with D unclear. V gave up 5 bases and J gave up 6 bases, with 13 bases separating them. There are 13 residues in the CDR3. Looked up from germline, CDR1 is SEHNR and CDR2 is FQNEAQ (reference sequence). In nucleotides, the CDR3 is TGTGCCAGCAGCCCCCCCCTTGAGGCTGAAGCTTTCTTT. This codes for CASSPPLEAEAFF.

The chain uses TRBV18 and TRBJ2-7, with a tentative D call TRBD1 (6 bases). CDR1 is KGHSH, CDR2 LQKENI, per germline. The CDR3 is 15 residues long. The ends were cut back, 3 bases at V and 2 bases at J, with 14 bases in the middle. This CDR3 is CASSPIGTKTYEQYF. CDR3 nucleotides: TGTGCCAGCTCACCCATCGGGACAAAGACCTACGAGCAGTACTTC.

The rearrangement links TRBV18 to TRBJ2-2; D call uncertain. Germline CDR1 and CDR2: KGHSH and LQKENI. Trimming pared 5 bases from V and 6 bases from J, leaving 10 bases between. This CDR3 has 13 residues. The CDR3 DNA reads as TGTGCCAGCTCATCTCGTCCCGCCGGGGAGCTGTTTTTT. It yields the protein CASSSRPAGELFF.

There are a few counts of this clone. This sequence joins TRBV19 and TRBJ1-4; D possibly corresponds to TRBD1 (5 bases). The germline gives CDR1 LNHDA, CDR2 SQIVND (reference sequence). The V end lost 8 bases, the J end lost 2 bases, and 12 bases lay between the germline ends. The CDR3 is 14 amino acids. DNA for the CDR3: TGTGCCAGTCGGGGGAGGCGCACTAATGAAAAACTGTTTTTT. Translating it yields CASRGRRTNEKLFF.

This clone was seen repeatedly, ten times or more. J is TRBJ1-1 and V is TRBV4-1; TRBD1 aligns across 8 bases. The length of the CDR3 is 13 residues. Germline CDR1 reads MGHRA; CDR2 reads YSYEKL. The V segment lost 6 bases and the J segment 5 bases; nucleotides outside the gene matches: 5. The CDR3 sequence is CASSPGGRTEAFF. The CDR3 DNA sequence: TGCGCCAGCAGTCCAGGGGGCAGGACTGAAGCTTTCTTT.

The genes are TRBV5-1 and TRBJ1-2; a weak D match, TRBD1 (5 bases). The CDR3 consists of 15 residues. V gave up 3 bases and J gave up 5 bases, with 17 bases separating them. Looked up from germline, CDR1 is SGHRS and CDR2 is YFSETQ. The CDR3 bases are TGCGCCAGCAGCTATGAAAGTCCGAGGGGTTATGGCTACACCTTC. It yields the protein CASSYESPRGYGYTF.

The chain couples TRBV29-1 to TRBJ1-2; D gene unclear. This CDR3 spans 12 amino acids. Germline lookup yields CDR1 SQVTM and CDR2 ANQGSEA. The V and J ends lost 4 bases and 1 base respectively, with 7 bases between them. The CDR3 nucleotides read TGCAGCGTTGCCGCAGATAACTATGGCTACACCTTC. Translating gives CSVAADNYGYTF.

Concerning this clone: Likely a read error: the CDR3 ends without its conserved phenylalanine or tryptophan. The DNA is omitted, as the CDR3 cannot be located on it reliably, and the CDR3 follows TCRdb's listing. The chain is built from TRBV6-2 or TRBV6-3 and TRBJ2-7. Germline CDR1 and CDR2: MNHEY and SVGEGT. The CDR3 numbers 14 amino acids, ends counted. CDR3 sequence reads: CASSPRETVAADFS.

V is TRBV6-6 and J is TRBJ2-5, with D perhaps TRBD1 (5 bases). The CDR3 loop spans 14 amino acids. Germline assignment: CDR1 MNHNY and CDR2 SVGAGI (reference sequence). The ends were cut back, 10 bases at V and 2 bases at J, with 17 bases in the middle. CDR3 sequence (DNA): TGTGCCACCCAGGGTACATATATGCAAGAGACCCAGTACTTC. Translated, it gives CATQGTYMQETQYF.

This rearrangement joins TRBV6-2 or TRBV6-3 to TRBJ2-7, with a possible D match to TRBD2 (7 bases). Trimming cost V 0 bases and J 6 bases, with 12 bases left between them. The CDR3 consists of 14 residues. Germline assignment: CDR1 MNHEY and CDR2 SVGEGT. The CDR3 DNA reads TGTGCCAGCAGTTACTCTGGGAGGGGGAGCGAGCAGTACTTC. Its translation: CASSYSGRGSEQYF.

This chain links TRBV29-1 with TRBJ2-3; D not certain. Between the trimmed V and J ends, which lost 4 bases and 0 bases, there was a span of 14 bases. The CDR3 totals 15 residues. Germline CDR1 reads SQVTM; CDR2 reads ANQGSEA. The CDR3, as DNA: TGCAGCGTTGGGGTGTGGGCGGCGAGCACAGATACGCAGTATTTT. Translating it yields CSVGVWAASTDTQYF.

A few counts support this clone. CDR3 bases: TGCAGTGCTAGTTTCTATGACGGATTCAATGAGCAGTTCTTC. Translation gives CSASFYDGFNEQFF. V is TRBV20-1 and J is TRBJ2-1, with D uncertain. The CDR3 loop spans 14 amino acids. Looked up from germline, CDR1 is DFQATT and CDR2 is SNEGSKA (reference sequence). Between the trimmed V and J ends, which lost 3 bases and 6 bases, there was a span of 15 bases.

The chain couples TRBV14 to TRBJ1-3; D uncertain. The CDR3 has 13 amino acids. The germline CDR1 and CDR2 sequences are SGHDN and FVKESK. Trimming stripped 4 bases from V and 4 bases from J, with 8 bases between. DNA of the CDR3: TGTGCCAGCAGCCTACAGCTCGGAAACACCATATATTTT. Translation: CASSLQLGNTIYF.